The 21 T cell receptor beta chains below come from one sample, sequenced in a study of beta chain features in type 1 diabetes. General observations from the study: All four CD4+ subsets from Type 1 diabetes patients carried moderately but significantly shorter TCRB CDR3s.

No antigens are known for them. Investigators reverse transcribed all isolated RNA, so they sequenced expressed TCRB transcripts. Clones were read by immunoSEQ multiplex PCR, and TCRdb kept only the in-frame ones, dropping some. The profile shows about 160,000 clones, around 9% of them singletons. Input material: central memory CD4+ T cells from blood. These TCRs come from a woman younger than 45 with type 1 diabetes.

This clone was seen only a few times. The chain employs TRBV9 and TRBJ1-1, with D tentatively TRBD1 (5 bases). The length of the CDR3 is 14 residues. Germline loops: CDR1 SGDLS, CDR2 YYNGEE. The V end lost 6 bases, the J end lost 3 bases, and 15 bases lay between the germline ends. The CDR3 nucleotides read TGTGCCAGCAACTCAGGGTTAAGGGACACTGAAGCTTTCTTT. This encodes CASNSGLRDTEAFF.

The table lists this clone with a few counts. This chain connects TRBV15 to TRBJ1-3; D remains ambiguous. Trimming removed 3 bases from V and 0 bases from J, with 9 bases in between. Germline CDR1 reads LNHNV; CDR2 reads YYDKDF (reference sequence). There are 15 residues in the CDR3. The CDR3 DNA is TGTGCCACCAGCAGGGCTAGGAGCTCTGGAAACACCATATATTTT. Translating it yields CATSRARSSGNTIYF. Based on the CDR3 plus reference TRBV15 and TRBJ1-3, the full variable domain is DAMVIQNPRYQVTQFGKPVTLSCSQTLNHNVMYWYQQKSSQAPKLLFHYYDKDFNNEADTPDNFQSRRPNTSFCFLDIRSPGLGDTAMYLCATSRARSSGNTIYFGEGSWLTVV.

The V and J genes are TRBV6-4 and TRBJ2-7; D gene ambiguous. Per the germline V gene, CDR1 is MRHNA and CDR2 is SNTAGT. The CDR3 sequence is 13 residues long. Trimming pared 4 bases from V and 7 bases from J, leaving 14 bases between. CDR3 sequence (DNA): TGTGCCAGCAGTGTTTACTCCTCTACGGAGCAGTACTTC. It codes for CASSVYSSTEQYF.

The chain couples TRBV4-2 to TRBJ2-1, with a tentative D call TRBD2 (6 bases). The germline V and J ends were trimmed by 1 base and 0 bases, with 13 bases remaining between them. The CDR3 spans 17 residues. Germline V gene lookup returns CDR1 LGHNA and CDR2 YNFKEQ. CDR3: CASSQGTTPTSYNEQFF. In DNA, the CDR3 is TGTGCCAGCAGCCAAGGGACTACCCCCACCTCCTACAATGAGCAGTTCTTC.

This clone showed up just a few times. J is TRBJ2-2 and V is TRBV9, with TRBD2 as a possible D gene (5 bases). CDR1 and CDR2 (germline): SGDLS, YYNGEE. The V gene lost 3 bases and the J gene lost 7 bases, with 25 bases spanning the gap. This CDR3 comprises 18 residues. The CDR3 DNA is TGTGCCAGCAGCGCTACCCCTTGGACTCCCCGCGAAGGCGGGGAGCTGTTTTTT. It yields the protein CASSATPWTPREGGELFF.

This clone was counted only a few times. This chain joins TRBV7-3 and TRBJ2-1, with D possibly matching TRBD2 (6 bases). Germline values: CDR1 SGHTA, CDR2 FQGTGA. With 2 bases removed from V and 12 bases from J, the gap between germline ends came to 14 bases. There are 13 residues in the CDR3. CDR3 protein: CASSLDPGTLQFF. CDR3 DNA sequence: TGTGCCAGCAGCTTAGATCCCGGGACTTTGCAGTTCTTC.

In this sample, this clone turned up many times. The V gene is TRBV11-2, the J gene TRBJ2-2; D is possibly TRBD1 (5 bases). Between the trimmed V and J ends, which lost 7 bases and 0 bases, there was a span of 12 bases. The CDR3 is made up of 15 amino acids. Germline V lookup: CDR1 SGHAT, CDR2 FQNNGV. The CDR3 DNA is TGTGCCAGCATCACCAGGGCCTCGAACACCGGGGAGCTGTTTTTT. It is translated as CASITRASNTGELFF.

This clone was found a few times. V and J are TRBV27 and TRBJ2-1, with TRBD2 matching over 8 bases. Germline V gene data show CDR1 as MNHEY and CDR2 as SMNVEV (reference sequence). The CDR3 length is 14 residues. V trimming: 7 bases; J trimming: 4 bases; junction bases outside the gene matches: 6. In DNA, the CDR3 is TGTGCCAGCACGGTCCGCGGGAGGTACAATGAGCAGTTCTTC. It translates to CASTVRGRYNEQFF.

The V gene is TRBV28, the J gene TRBJ1-2, with D possibly matching TRBD1 (5 bases). This CDR3 spans 14 amino acids. Germline CDR1 reads MDHEN; CDR2 reads SYDVKM. V lost 2 bases and J lost 3, with 10 bases in between. CDR3 residues: CASSLAGADYGYTF. CDR3 DNA sequence: TGTGCCAGCAGTTTAGCTGGGGCTGACTATGGCTACACCTTC.

The sample holds a few counts of this clone. The chain recombines TRBV6-5 with TRBJ2-5, with TRBD2 matching 8 bases. In germline, CDR1 is MNHEY, CDR2 SVGAGI. V shed 1 base, J shed 2 bases, and the junction held 3 bases outside the gene matches. This CDR3 has 15 residues. The CDR3 loop reads CASSYWASGQETQYF. The CDR3 DNA follows: TGTGCCAGCAGTTACTGGGCTAGCGGGCAAGAGACCCAGTACTTC.

V is TRBV7-9 and J is TRBJ2-5; 7 bases map to TRBD1. This CDR3 contains 16 residues. Trimming removed 4 bases from V and 13 bases from J; junction bases left unmatched: 21. Germline V gene data show CDR1 as SEHNR and CDR2 as FQNEAQ (reference sequence). The CDR3 loop reads CASSSRAFQGQVPRYF. The CDR3 nucleotides read TGTGCCAGCAGCTCTCGTGCATTCCAAGGACAGGTTCCCCGGTACTTC.

The chain joins TRBV6-6 to TRBJ1-1, with D possibly TRBD1 on 6 matching bases. V dropped 0 bases and J dropped 11 bases, with 19 bases sitting between them. The CDR3 contains 15 residues. The germline V gene has CDR1 MNHNY and CDR2 SVGAGI (reference sequence). In DNA, the CDR3 is TGTGCCAGCAGTTACTCGATTGGGGGGGCCGGCCGGGCTTTCTTT. This gives the protein CASSYSIGGAGRAFF.

This chain uses TRBV11-1 with TRBJ2-3, with D possibly matching TRBD2 (5 bases). CDR3 length: 13 amino acids. The V gene's germline CDR1 is SGHAT and CDR2 FQDESV (reference sequence). V was trimmed by 5 bases and J by 1 base, leaving 7 bases between them. The CDR3 is CASSNSGTDTQYF. The CDR3 DNA is TGTGCCAGCAGCAATAGCGGCACAGATACGCAGTATTTT.

This clone was picked up a small number of times. V and J are TRBV19 and TRBJ1-1; possible D gene TRBD1, 6 bases. V was clipped by 1 base and J by 0 bases, with 18 bases between them. This CDR3 comprises 18 residues. The germline V gene has CDR1 LNHDA and CDR2 SQIVND (reference sequence). CDR3 protein: CASSIGEMQGGLNTEAFF. The CDR3 DNA sequence: TGTGCCAGTAGTATAGGGGAGATGCAAGGGGGTTTGAACACTGAAGCTTTCTTT.

V and J are TRBV14 and TRBJ2-3; weak D call: TRBD2 (6 bases). V lost 1 base, J lost 2 bases, and 13 bases lay in between. The CDR3 is 16 residues long. CDR1 and CDR2 from the germline V gene are SGHDN and FVKESK. This chain's CDR3 is CASSQAGWEVTDTQYF. DNA for the CDR3: TGTGCCAGCAGCCAAGCGGGATGGGAGGTCACAGATACGCAGTATTTT.

In its sample, this clone was seen a few times. The V call is TRBV5-4, the J call TRBJ1-2; D uncertain. V shed 7 bases and J shed 3 bases, with 19 bases lying between them. There are 15 residues in the CDR3. Germline V gene data show CDR1 as SGHNT and CDR2 as YYREEE (reference sequence). CDR3 DNA: TGTGCCAGCTCAGCGGGCGTAAACGACTACTATGGCTACACCTTC. The encoded protein is CASSAGVNDYYGYTF.

The rearrangement uses TRBV9 and TRBJ1-2, with 9 bases fitting TRBD1. The J segment lost 8 bases and the V segment lost 3 bases, leaving 8 bases of the junction unmatched. CDR1 and CDR2 (germline): SGDLS, YYNGEE. The CDR3 contains 14 residues. Written as DNA, the CDR3 is TGTGCCAGCAGCGCCCGGGACAGGGCAAAGGGCTACACCTTC. This encodes CASSARDRAKGYTF.

The CDR3 loop reads CASSPPGTTYNEQFF. In DNA, the CDR3 is TGTGCCAGCAGCCCTCCCGGGACTACCTACAATGAGCAGTTCTTC. V is TRBV7-9 and J is TRBJ2-1; 7 bases agree with TRBD2. V was pared by 5 bases and J by 2 bases, with 6 bases of the junction left unmatched. This CDR3 comprises 15 residues. Germline values: CDR1 SEHNR, CDR2 FQNEAQ (reference sequence). Full variable domain (missing parts from reference TRBV7-9 and TRBJ2-1): DTGVSQNPRHKITKRGQNVTFRCDPISEHNRLYWYRQTLGQGPEFLTYFQNEAQLEKSRLLSDRFSAERPKGSFSTLEIQRTEQGDSAMYLCASSPPGTTYNEQFFGPGTRLTVL.

This clone has a handful of counts. V gene TRBV25-1 combines with J gene TRBJ1-2, with TRBD1 matching over 7 bases. The CDR3 is made up of 13 amino acids. The J segment lost 4 bases and the V segment lost 4 bases, leaving 3 bases of the junction unmatched. Germline assignment: CDR1 MGHDK and CDR2 SYGVNS. DNA of the CDR3: TGTGCCAGCAGTGTGGGACAGACCTATGGCTACACCTTC. This encodes CASSVGQTYGYTF.

The gene calls are TRBV5-1 and TRBJ2-2; the D is unclear. Germline assignment: CDR1 SGHRS and CDR2 YFSETQ. CDR3 length: 16 amino acids. V was shortened by 4 bases and J by 0 bases, with 13 bases between the two germline ends. The CDR3 DNA is TGCGCCAGCAGCCCGTTGGCAGTATCGAACACCGGGGAGCTGTTTTTT. Encoded protein: CASSPLAVSNTGELFF.

This clone was detected a few times. This chain joins TRBV5-1 and TRBJ2-3; possible D gene TRBD1, 7 bases. The CDR3 is 15 residues long. Between the trimmed V and J ends, which lost 1 base and 5 bases, there was a span of 14 bases. CDR1 is SGHRS and CDR2 is YFSETQ in the germline V gene. The CDR3 nucleotides read TGCGCCAGCAGCTTGTTTCAGGGGGGTGTAGATACGCAGTATTTT. Encoded protein: CASSLFQGGVDTQYF.